This TCR beta chain is from a study of regulatory T cells in long-lasting Graves disease. Time point: persistent/refractory GD, antithyroid drugs over 5 years with positive TRAb. With RNA extracted from PBMCs as input, the TCR library was made. The V and J ends lost 4 bases and 6 bases respectively, with 10 bases between them. The CDR3 extends over 13 amino acids. The germline V gene has CDR1 ENHRY and CDR2 SYGVKD. Researchers made TCR beta libraries by using iRepertoire HTBI primers and running Arm-PCR on CDR3 regions. MiXCR, applied by TCRdb to the multiplex PCR reads, yields one record per CDR3 protein. Of 400,000 to 500,000 distinct CDR3 sequences detected, about 20% appear once; the ten largest clones hold around 13%.

This specimen consisted of peripheral blood mononuclear cells (PBMCs), obtained when the disease was refractory, from a patient treated with antithyroid drugs. The source of this sequence is a female donor with Graves disease. The genes are TRBV10-3 and TRBJ2-1; maybe TRBD1 (5 bases). CDR3: CAISGGQGNEQFF. CDR3 nucleotides: TGTGCCATCAGTGGGGGTCAGGGCAATGAGCAGTTCTTC.